The present TCR beta chain was sequenced within a study of Graves' ophthalmopathy and Graves' hyperthyroidism. For repertoire sequencing, the TCR beta CDR3 regions were amplified from RNA transcripts. HTBI-primed first-round RT-PCR preceded second-round multiplex PCR. Each CDR3 protein is one row after TCRdb ran MiXCR on the multiplex PCR reads. The top ten clones hold roughly 4% of a sample with about 600,000 distinct CDR3 sequences, 39% of them seen once. In its sample, this clonotype was seen many times. The CDR3 length is 13 residues. The V gene lost 5 bases and the J gene lost 6 bases, with 11 bases spanning the gap. CDR1 and CDR2 from the germline V gene are SEHNR and FQNEAQ (reference sequence).

This sequence originates from an adult man with Graves' hyperthyroidism. The sequencing sample was made of peripheral blood or thyroid tissue (not recorded which). This rearrangement joins TRBV7-9 to TRBJ1-5; D not resolved. This CDR3 is CASSPGERQPQHF. In DNA form, the CDR3 reads TGTGCCAGCAGCCCCGGGGAGCGTCAGCCCCAGCATTTT. The variable domain in full, completed from reference TRBV7-9 and TRBJ1-5, reads DTGVSQNPRHKITKRGQNVTFRCDPISEHNRLYWYRQTLGQGPEFLTYFQNEAQLEKSRLLSDRFSAERPKGSFSTLEIQRTEQGDSAMYLCASSPGERQPQHFGDGTRLSIL.